This entry features one T cell receptor beta chain sequence. The sample belongs to a study of T cell responses to AZD1222 COVID-19 vaccine. Trimming took 0 bases from V and 4 from J, leaving 10 bases between them. The length of the CDR3 is 14 residues. The germline V gene encodes CDR1 LGHNA and CDR2 YSLEER. The data were produced by immunoSEQ multiplex PCR, yet TCRdb's version contains in-frame clones alone and is incomplete. The sample carries about 68,000 clones, 75% to 90% recorded once. Sequences were derived from peripheral blood, sampled on day 0 of AZD1222 vaccination. This TCR derives from an adult in good health. V is TRBV4-3 and J is TRBJ2-7; a weak D match, TRBD2 (6 bases). CDR3 sequence reads: CASSQDRGRYEQYF. The CDR3 region has the DNA TGCGCCAGCAGCCAAGATCGGGGGAGGTACGAGCAGTACTTC.